Following are 29 T cell receptor beta chains from one sample sequenced in a study of blood T cell repertoires in COVID-19. This table comes from immunoSEQ multiplex PCR, and its TCRdb copy is limited to in-frame clones, with some not included. In the table there are 200,000 to 250,000 clones, approximately 91% of which are singletons. Sequencing used peripheral blood. The origin of the receptors is a woman aged 55 to 70 with acute or convalescent COVID-19.

The gene calls are TRBV14 and TRBJ1-1; 8 bases fit TRBD1. Germline V gene sequence: CDR1 SGHDN, CDR2 FVKESK. Germline trimming cut 1 base from V and 5 bases from J; bases unmatched to any gene: 6. CDR3 length: 15 amino acids. CDR3 nucleotide sequence: TGTGCCAGCAGCCAAGCCGACAGGGGTGGGACTGAAGCTTTCTTT. Protein sequence: CASSQADRGGTEAFF.

The chain couples TRBV5-1 to TRBJ2-2; 9 nucleotides align to TRBD2. CDR1 and CDR2 from the germline V gene are SGHRS and YFSETQ. The CDR3 sequence is 16 residues long. J lost 0 bases, V lost 2 bases, and 2 bases had no gene match. The CDR3 region has the DNA TGCGCCAGCAGCTTAGGCGGGGGGGCGAACACCGGGGAGCTGTTTTTT. Translated: CASSLGGGANTGELFF.

The chain combines TRBV18 with TRBJ1-1; TRBD1 is a possible D gene (5 bases). Germline assignment: CDR1 KGHSH and CDR2 LQKENI. CDR3 length: 14 residues. The germline V and J ends were trimmed by 5 bases and 8 bases, with 18 bases remaining between them. CDR3 in DNA: TGTGCCAGCTCAGTCCTCGTTGGGAAGGGGGAAGCTTTCTTT. Translating it yields CASSVLVGKGEAFF.

The V call is TRBV28, the J call TRBJ2-3; TRBD2 matches 7 bases. Germline V gene data show CDR1 as MDHEN and CDR2 as SYDVKM. V dropped 8 bases and J dropped 2; count of bases not matched to a gene: 4. This CDR3 is 13 amino acids long. CDR3 coding DNA: TGTGCCAGCTATCTAGCGGCCACAGATACGCAGTATTTT. This sequence encodes CASYLAATDTQYF. Combining the CDR3 with reference TRBV28 and TRBJ2-3 gives the whole variable domain DVKVTQSSRYLVKRTGEKVFLECVQDMDHENMFWYRQDPGLGLRLIYFSYDVKMKEKGDIPEGYSVSREKKERFSLILESASTNQTSMYLCASYLAATDTQYFGPGTRLTVL.

The chain employs TRBV9 and TRBJ1-5; the D gene is possibly TRBD1 (5 bases). V gave up 0 bases and J gave up 6 bases, with 10 bases separating them. Germline V gives CDR1 SGDLS, CDR2 YYNGEE. The CDR3 length is 14 residues. The CDR3 reads CASSVGTGFQPQHF. The CDR3 DNA follows: TGTGCCAGCAGCGTAGGAACAGGCTTTCAGCCCCAGCATTTT.

V and J are TRBV6-5 and TRBJ2-1; 7 bases are a match to TRBD2. The CDR3 loop spans 14 amino acids. Per the germline V gene, CDR1 is MNHEY and CDR2 is SVGAGI. V shed 7 bases, J shed 0 bases, and the junction held 3 bases outside the gene matches. The CDR3 is CASTGGGSYNEQFF. The CDR3, as DNA: TGTGCCAGCACTGGGGGGGGCTCCTACAATGAGCAGTTCTTC.

The V and J genes are TRBV9 and TRBJ1-2; the match to TRBD1 covers 11 bases. V lost 4 bases and J lost 4; bases outside the gene matches: 6. CDR1 is SGDLS, CDR2 YYNGEE, per germline. This CDR3 spans 15 amino acids. This chain's CDR3 is CASSTWTGGGYGYTF. The CDR3 nucleotides read TGTGCCAGCAGCACATGGACAGGGGGCGGCTATGGCTACACCTTC. The variable domain in full, with the rest retrieved from reference TRBV9 and TRBJ1-2, is DSGVTQTPKHLITATGQRVTLRCSPRSGDLSVYWYQQSLDQGLQFLIQYYNGEERAKGNILERFSAQQFPDLHSELNLSSLELGDSALYFCASSTWTGGGYGYTFGSGTRLTVV.

V gene TRBV28 combines with J gene TRBJ1-2; 8 bases fit TRBD1. The J segment lost 4 bases and the V segment lost 6 bases, leaving 10 bases of the junction unmatched. The CDR3 contains 15 residues. Germline V gives CDR1 MDHEN, CDR2 SYDVKM. The chain's CDR3 is CASRRKDRASYGYTF. Here the CDR3 DNA reads TGTGCCAGCAGAAGGAAGGACAGGGCCTCCTATGGCTACACCTTC.

The chain employs TRBV18 and TRBJ1-1, with 7 nucleotides matching TRBD1. V shed 3 bases, J shed 1 base, and the junction held 8 bases outside the gene matches. The CDR3 has 16 residues. Germline V gene lookup returns CDR1 KGHSH and CDR2 LQKENI. CDR3 nucleotide sequence: TGTGCCAGCTCACCTCACGGTGGACAGGAGAACACTGAAGCTTTCTTT. Protein: CASSPHGGQENTEAFF.

The chain joins TRBV11-3 to TRBJ2-7; 9 nucleotides align to TRBD2. CDR1 and CDR2 from the germline V gene are SGHNT and YENEEA. There are 14 residues in the CDR3. The J segment lost 2 bases and the V segment lost 8 bases, leaving 7 bases of the junction unmatched. The CDR3: CASAAGGAPYEQYF. The DNA of the CDR3 is TGTGCCAGCGCCGCGGGGGGGGCCCCCTACGAGCAGTACTTC.

The chain couples TRBV7-3 to TRBJ1-6; D not resolved. Deletions cut 2 bases from V and 0 bases from J, with 8 bases between. CDR1 is SGHTA and CDR2 is FQGTGA in the germline V gene. This CDR3 is built from 16 residues. DNA for the CDR3: TGTGCCAGCAGCTTACTGGGGAGCTCCTATAATTCACCCCTCCACTTT. Encoded protein: CASSLLGSSYNSPLHF. The full variable domain, rest sourced from reference TRBV7-3 and TRBJ1-6, is GAGVSQTPSNKVTEKGKYVELRCDPISGHTALYWYRQSLGQGPEFLIYFQGTGAADDSGLPNDRFFAVRPEGSVSTLKIQRTERGDSAVYLCASSLLGSSYNSPLHFGNGTRLTVT.

This chain links TRBV2 with TRBJ1-6; unclear D gene. CDR3 size: 14 residues. Germline CDR1 SNHLY, CDR2 FYNNEI. Trimming shortened V by 5 bases and J by 5 bases, and 10 bases separated the two germline ends. DNA for the CDR3: TGTGCCAGCAGTACTCCACAGAATAATTCACCCCTCCACTTT. Its translation is CASSTPQNNSPLHF.

The chain joins TRBV11-3 to TRBJ1-6; D not certain. The V and J ends lost 5 bases and 6 bases respectively, with 11 bases between them. The CDR3 loop spans 14 amino acids. Looked up from germline, CDR1 is SGHNT and CDR2 is YENEEA. The CDR3 DNA follows: TGTGCCAGCAGCCTGGACGGAGGTAATTCACCCCTCCACTTT. Its translation is CASSLDGGNSPLHF.

The V and J genes are TRBV12-5 and TRBJ1-4, with D maybe TRBD1 (6 bases). Germline V CDR1 and CDR2: LGHNT, FRNRAP. CDR3 length: 18 residues. V dropped 0 bases and J dropped 4 bases, with 18 bases sitting between them. The CDR3 region has the DNA TGTGCTAGTGGTTTGGTAATTTGGGGGCCCTCAGTTAATGAAAAACTGTTTTTT. Translated: CASGLVIWGPSVNEKLFF.

The chain uses TRBV24-1 and TRBJ2-5; 7 positions match TRBD1. CDR1 KGHDR and CDR2 SFDVKD come from the germline V gene. The CDR3 contains 15 residues. The ends lost 6 bases at V and 5 bases at J; junction bases unmatched: 11. The CDR3 spells CATSLTGASGETQYF. The CDR3 DNA sequence: TGTGCCACCAGTTTAACAGGGGCGTCTGGTGAGACCCAGTACTTC.

The chain recombines TRBV5-1 with TRBJ2-5; the match to TRBD2 covers 11 bases. The CDR3 has 15 amino acids. In germline, CDR1 is SGHRS, CDR2 YFSETQ. V gave up 1 base and J gave up 4 bases; unmatched junction bases: 3. This CDR3 reads CASSLTSGGGETQYF. The CDR3 coding sequence is TGCGCCAGCAGCTTGACTAGCGGGGGAGGAGAGACCCAGTACTTC.

V usage is TRBV2 and J usage is TRBJ2-3; 7 bases line up with TRBD2. With 8 bases clipped from V and 4 bases from J, the junction kept 9 bases outside the gene matches. CDR1 and CDR2 (germline): SNHLY, FYNNEI. There are 14 residues in the CDR3. CDR3 amino acids: CASGLGGSSDTQYF. DNA for the CDR3: TGTGCCAGCGGCCTTGGCGGGAGTTCAGATACGCAGTATTTT.

The rearrangement uses TRBV5-1 and TRBJ2-5, with 16 positions matching TRBD2. This CDR3 has 18 amino acids. The germline V gene has CDR1 SGHRS and CDR2 YFSETQ. V shed 4 bases, J shed 4 bases, and the junction held 10 bases outside the gene matches. The CDR3 DNA reads TGCGCCAGCAGCCACGGGACTAGCGGGGGGGTTTCAAGAGAGACCCAGTACTTC. Translating it yields CASSHGTSGGVSRETQYF.

The chain links TRBV3-1 (or the pseudogene TRBV3-2) to TRBJ1-1, with D uncertain. There are 14 residues in the CDR3. Germline V gene lookup returns CDR1 LGHDT and CDR2 YNNKEL (reference sequence). The V end lost 0 bases, the J end lost 4 bases, and 9 bases lay between the germline ends. CDR3 loop: CASSQDKHRTEAFF. CDR3 coding DNA: TGTGCCAGCAGCCAAGATAAACATCGCACTGAAGCTTTCTTT.

This chain connects TRBV19 to TRBJ1-2; no definite D call. The CDR3 is made up of 13 amino acids. The V end was cut by 5 bases, the J end by 2 bases, with 9 bases between. The germline CDR1 and CDR2 sequences are LNHDA and SQIVND (reference sequence). In DNA form, the CDR3 reads TGTGCCAGTAGTCGGCCAGCGAACTATGGCTACACCTTC. It translates to CASSRPANYGYTF.

The chain uses TRBV18 and TRBJ2-5, with a tentative D call TRBD1 (5 bases). The CDR3 loop spans 14 amino acids. Trimming took off 2 bases at V and 5 bases at J, with 12 bases between the two ends. The V gene's germline CDR1 is KGHSH and CDR2 LQKENI. The CDR3 coding sequence is TGTGCCAGCTCACCATCTAGGGGCGAGGAGACCCAGTACTTC. It codes for CASSPSRGEETQYF. The full variable domain, with the rest looked up from reference TRBV18 and TRBJ2-5, is NAGVMQNPRHLVRRRGQEARLRCSPMKGHSHVYWYRQLPEEGLKFMVYLQKENIIDESGMPKERFSAEFPKEGPSILRIQQVVRGDSAAYFCASSPSRGEETQYFGPGTRLLVL.

The chain couples TRBV7-6 to TRBJ1-5; D unresolved. Trimming removed 1 base from V and 2 bases from J, with 9 bases in between. From germline, CDR1 is SGHVS and CDR2 FNYEAQ. The CDR3 extends over 15 amino acids. CDR3 sequence reads: CASSLGAVGNQPQHF. The CDR3 DNA is TGTGCCAGCAGCTTAGGGGCTGTGGGCAATCAGCCCCAGCATTTT.

V is TRBV3-1 (or the pseudogene TRBV3-2) and J is TRBJ2-2; possible D gene TRBD1, 6 bases. This CDR3 spans 15 amino acids. Trimming pared 4 bases from V and 5 bases from J, leaving 14 bases between. Germline V gene lookup returns CDR1 LGHDT and CDR2 YNNKEL (reference sequence). The CDR3 is CASSRKQGLTGELFF. DNA for the CDR3: TGTGCCAGCAGCCGTAAACAGGGTCTAACCGGGGAGCTGTTTTTT.

V is TRBV27 and J is TRBJ2-4, with 7 nucleotides matching TRBD2. This CDR3 is built from 14 residues. Germline trimming cut 7 bases from V and 7 bases from J; bases unmatched to any gene: 10. Germline values: CDR1 MNHEY, CDR2 SMNVEV (reference sequence). The CDR3 DNA reads TGTGCCAGCATTCCCTTGGGGGGGATGAACATTCAGTACTTC. Protein: CASIPLGGMNIQYF.

As regards this clone: The same CDR3 also results from other DNA sequences found in this sample. V gene TRBV11-2 combines with J gene TRBJ2-1; D is unclear. The CDR3 runs 13 residues. V lost 2 bases and J 2 bases, leaving 4 bases between the germline ends. In germline, CDR1 is SGHAT, CDR2 FQNNGV. CDR3 loop: CASSLSTYNEQFF. DNA for the CDR3: TGTGCCAGCAGCTTATCTACCTACAATGAGCAGTTCTTC.

The V gene is TRBV2, the J gene TRBJ2-1; D is possibly TRBD2 (5 bases). This CDR3 is built from 14 residues. From germline, CDR1 is SNHLY and CDR2 FYNNEI. Trimming left V 7 bases short and J 8 bases short, with 18 bases between. The CDR3 nucleotides are TGTGCCAGCACGTTCAGCGGCGCCCGGGATGAGCAGTTCTTC. Its protein is CASTFSGARDEQFF.

The chain uses TRBV10-1 and TRBJ1-2; possibly TRBD1 for D (5 bases). The CDR3 covers 12 residues. Germline V CDR1 and CDR2: WNHNN, SYGVQD (reference sequence). As DNA, the CDR3 is TGCCGACTATCGGGACTGGAGGGCGGCTACACCTTC. It codes for CRLSGLEGGYTF.

CDR3 sequence: CASRADSLSGNTIYF. The CDR3 region has the DNA TGTGCCAGTAGGGCCGACAGCCTCTCTGGAAACACCATATATTTT. The V gene is TRBV19, the J gene TRBJ1-3, with D possibly being TRBD1 (5 bases). Trimming removed 6 bases from V and 0 bases from J, with 12 bases in between. The germline gives CDR1 LNHDA, CDR2 SQIVND (reference sequence). CDR3 size: 15 residues.

The rearrangement joins TRBV6-5 to TRBJ2-5; 7 bases fit TRBD2. The CDR3 consists of 15 residues. Germline V gives CDR1 MNHEY, CDR2 SVGAGI. V was clipped by 2 bases and J by 5 bases; unmatched bases: 8. Here the CDR3 reads CASSYDEAGGETQYF. As DNA, the CDR3 is TGTGCCAGCAGTTACGACGAGGCCGGGGGGGAGACCCAGTACTTC.